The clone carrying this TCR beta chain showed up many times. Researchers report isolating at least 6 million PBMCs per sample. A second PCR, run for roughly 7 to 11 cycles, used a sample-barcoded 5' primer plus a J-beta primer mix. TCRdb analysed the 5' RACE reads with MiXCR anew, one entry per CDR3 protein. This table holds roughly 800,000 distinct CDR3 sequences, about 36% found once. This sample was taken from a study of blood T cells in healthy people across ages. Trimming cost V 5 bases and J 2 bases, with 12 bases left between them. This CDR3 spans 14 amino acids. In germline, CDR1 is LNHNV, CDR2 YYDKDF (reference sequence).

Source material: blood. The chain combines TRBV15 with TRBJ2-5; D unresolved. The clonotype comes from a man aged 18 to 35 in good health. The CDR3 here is CATSGNGKQETQYF. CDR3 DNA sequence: TGTGCCACCAGCGGGAACGGCAAACAAGAGACCCAGTACTTC. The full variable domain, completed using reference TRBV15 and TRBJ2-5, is DAMVIQNPRYQVTQFGKPVTLSCSQTLNHNVMYWYQQKSSQAPKLLFHYYDKDFNNEADTPDNFQSRRPNTSFCFLDIRSPGLGDTAMYLCATSGNGKQETQYFGPGTRLLVL.